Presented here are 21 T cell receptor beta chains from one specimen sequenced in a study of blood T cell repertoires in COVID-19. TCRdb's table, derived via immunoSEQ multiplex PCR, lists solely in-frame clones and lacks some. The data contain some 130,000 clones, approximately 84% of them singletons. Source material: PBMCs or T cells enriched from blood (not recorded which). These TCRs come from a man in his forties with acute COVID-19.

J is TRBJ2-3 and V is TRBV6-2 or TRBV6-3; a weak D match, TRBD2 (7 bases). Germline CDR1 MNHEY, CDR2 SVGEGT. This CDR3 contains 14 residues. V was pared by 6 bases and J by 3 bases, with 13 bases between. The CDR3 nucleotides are TGTGCCAGCAGCAACGGGGGGCCAACAGATACGCAGTATTTT. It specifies CASSNGGPTDTQYF.

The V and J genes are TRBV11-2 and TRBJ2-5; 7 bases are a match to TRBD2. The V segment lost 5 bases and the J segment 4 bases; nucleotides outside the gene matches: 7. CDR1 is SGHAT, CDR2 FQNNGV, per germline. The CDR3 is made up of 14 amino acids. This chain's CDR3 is CASSPSGGSETQYF. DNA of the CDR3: TGTGCCAGCAGCCCATCCGGGGGGTCAGAGACCCAGTACTTC.

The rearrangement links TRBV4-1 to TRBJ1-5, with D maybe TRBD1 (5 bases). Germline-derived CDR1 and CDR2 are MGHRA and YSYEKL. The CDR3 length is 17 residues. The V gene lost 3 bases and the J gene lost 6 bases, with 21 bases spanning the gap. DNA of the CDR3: TGCGCCAGCAGCCAGTCGCGTGGCGGGGGGGATAGTCAGCCCCAGCATTTT. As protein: CASSQSRGGGDSQPQHF.

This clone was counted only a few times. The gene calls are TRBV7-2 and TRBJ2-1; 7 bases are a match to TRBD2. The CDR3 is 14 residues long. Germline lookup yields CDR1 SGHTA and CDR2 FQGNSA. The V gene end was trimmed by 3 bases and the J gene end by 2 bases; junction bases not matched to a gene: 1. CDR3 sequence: CASSLSGAYNEQFF. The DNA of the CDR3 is TGTGCCAGCAGCTTGAGCGGGGCCTACAATGAGCAGTTCTTC. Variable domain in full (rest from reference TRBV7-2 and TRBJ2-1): GAGVSQSPSNKVTEKGKDVELRCDPISGHTALYWYRQSLGQGLEFLIYFQGNSAPDKSGLPSDRFSAERTGGSVSTLTIQRTQQEDSAVYLCASSLSGAYNEQFFGPGTRLTVL.

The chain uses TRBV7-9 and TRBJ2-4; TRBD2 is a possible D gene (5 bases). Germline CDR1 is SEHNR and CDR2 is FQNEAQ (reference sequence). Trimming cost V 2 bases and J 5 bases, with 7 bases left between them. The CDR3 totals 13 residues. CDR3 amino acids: CASSLNGENIQYF. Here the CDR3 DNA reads TGTGCCAGCAGCTTAAACGGGGAAAACATTCAGTACTTC.

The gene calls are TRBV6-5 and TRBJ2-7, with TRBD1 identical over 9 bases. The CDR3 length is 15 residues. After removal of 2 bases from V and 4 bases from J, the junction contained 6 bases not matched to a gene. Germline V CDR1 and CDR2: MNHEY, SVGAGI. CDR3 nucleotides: TGTGCCAGCAGTTACCAGACAGGGGGAGGGTACGAGCAGTACTTC. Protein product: CASSYQTGGGYEQYF.

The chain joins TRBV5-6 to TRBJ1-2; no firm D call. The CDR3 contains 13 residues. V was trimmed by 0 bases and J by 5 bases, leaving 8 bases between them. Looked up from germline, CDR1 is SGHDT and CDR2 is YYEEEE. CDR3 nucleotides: TGTGCCAGCAGCTTGGCGGAGGGATATGGCTACACCTTC. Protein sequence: CASSLAEGYGYTF.

The CDR3 is CASSQEGQDNYGYTF. As DNA, the CDR3 is TGTGCCAGCAGCCAAGAAGGACAGGACAACTATGGCTACACCTTC. J is TRBJ1-2 and V is TRBV4-2; 7 nucleotides agree with TRBD1. Trimming cost V 0 bases and J 2 bases; bases outside gene matches: 3. From germline, CDR1 is LGHNA and CDR2 YNFKEQ. The CDR3 runs to 15 residues.

CDR3 loop: CASSVGLAGGVKEQYF. The CDR3 bases are TGTGCCAGCAGTGTGGGACTAGCGGGAGGGGTGAAAGAGCAGTACTTC. The J gene is TRBJ2-7, the V gene TRBV27, with 16 bases aligning to TRBD2. In germline, CDR1 is MNHEY, CDR2 SMNVEV (reference sequence). Unmatched junction bases numbered 8, after V lost 5 bases and J lost 7 bases. This CDR3 has 16 amino acids.

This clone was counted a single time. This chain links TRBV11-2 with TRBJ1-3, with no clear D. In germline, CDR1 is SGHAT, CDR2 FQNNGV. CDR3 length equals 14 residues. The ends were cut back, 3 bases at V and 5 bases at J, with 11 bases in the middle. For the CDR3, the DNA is TGTGCCAGCAGCTTTCCCGGGTATCGAAACACCATATATTTT. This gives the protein CASSFPGYRNTIYF.

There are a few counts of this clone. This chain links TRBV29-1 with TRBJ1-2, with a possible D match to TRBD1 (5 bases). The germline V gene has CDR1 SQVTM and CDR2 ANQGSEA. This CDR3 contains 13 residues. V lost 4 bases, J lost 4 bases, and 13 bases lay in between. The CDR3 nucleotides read TGCAGCGTTGGGGGCGAGGCACCCTATGGCTACACCTTC. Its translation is CSVGGEAPYGYTF. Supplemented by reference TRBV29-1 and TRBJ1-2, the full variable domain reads SAVISQKPSRDICQRGTSLTIQCQVDSQVTMMFWYRQQPGQSLTLIATANQGSEATYESGFVIDKFPISRPNLTFSTLTVSNMSPEDSSIYLCSVGGEAPYGYTFGSGTRLTVV.

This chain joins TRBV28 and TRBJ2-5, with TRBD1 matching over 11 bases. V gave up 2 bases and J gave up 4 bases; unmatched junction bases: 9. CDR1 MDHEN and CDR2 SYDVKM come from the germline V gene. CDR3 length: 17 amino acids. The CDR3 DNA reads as TGTGCCAGCAGTTTAGGGACAGGGGGGGGACCCATAGAGACCCAGTACTTC. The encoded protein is CASSLGTGGGPIETQYF.

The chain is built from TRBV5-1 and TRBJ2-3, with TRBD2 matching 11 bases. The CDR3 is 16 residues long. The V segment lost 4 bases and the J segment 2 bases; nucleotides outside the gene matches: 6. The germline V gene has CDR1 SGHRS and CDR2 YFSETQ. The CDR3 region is CASSPRLAGNTDTQYF. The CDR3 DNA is TGCGCCAGCAGCCCACGACTAGCGGGAAACACAGATACGCAGTATTTT.

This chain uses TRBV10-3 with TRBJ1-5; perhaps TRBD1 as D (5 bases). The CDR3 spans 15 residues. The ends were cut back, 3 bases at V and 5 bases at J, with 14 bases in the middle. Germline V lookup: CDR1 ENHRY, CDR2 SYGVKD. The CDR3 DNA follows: TGTGCCATCAGTGAAGAGCGGGGGGGGGATCAGCCCCAGCATTTT. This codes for CAISEERGGDQPQHF.

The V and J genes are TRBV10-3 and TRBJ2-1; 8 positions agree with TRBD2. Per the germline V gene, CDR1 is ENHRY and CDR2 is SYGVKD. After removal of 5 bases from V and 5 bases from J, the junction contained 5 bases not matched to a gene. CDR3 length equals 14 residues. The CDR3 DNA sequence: TGTGCCATCAGTAGGGCGGGAGGCGACAATGAGCAGTTCTTC. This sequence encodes CAISRAGGDNEQFF.

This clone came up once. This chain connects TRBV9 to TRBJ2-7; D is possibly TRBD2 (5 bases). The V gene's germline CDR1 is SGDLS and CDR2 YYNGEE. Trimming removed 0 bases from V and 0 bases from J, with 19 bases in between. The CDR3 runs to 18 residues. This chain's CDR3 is CASSVAPWEFRSSYEQYF. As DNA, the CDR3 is TGTGCCAGCAGCGTAGCCCCGTGGGAGTTCAGAAGCTCCTACGAGCAGTACTTC. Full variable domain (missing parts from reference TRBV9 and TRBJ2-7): DSGVTQTPKHLITATGQRVTLRCSPRSGDLSVYWYQQSLDQGLQFLIQYYNGEERAKGNILERFSAQQFPDLHSELNLSSLELGDSALYFCASSVAPWEFRSSYEQYFGPGTRLTVT.

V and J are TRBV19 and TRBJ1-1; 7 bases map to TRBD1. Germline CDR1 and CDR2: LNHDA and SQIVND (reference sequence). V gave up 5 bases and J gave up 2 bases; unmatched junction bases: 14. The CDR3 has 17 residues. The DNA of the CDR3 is TGTGCCAGTAGTCGAGCAGGGGGTGGTGGAGTTAACACTGAAGCTTTCTTT. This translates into CASSRAGGGGVNTEAFF.

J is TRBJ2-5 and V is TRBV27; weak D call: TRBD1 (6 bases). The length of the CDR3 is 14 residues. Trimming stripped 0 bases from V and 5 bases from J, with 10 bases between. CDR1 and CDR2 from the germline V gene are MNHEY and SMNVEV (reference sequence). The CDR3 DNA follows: TGTGCCAGCAGTTTATCGTCAGGGGTCGAGACCCAGTACTTC. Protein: CASSLSSGVETQYF.

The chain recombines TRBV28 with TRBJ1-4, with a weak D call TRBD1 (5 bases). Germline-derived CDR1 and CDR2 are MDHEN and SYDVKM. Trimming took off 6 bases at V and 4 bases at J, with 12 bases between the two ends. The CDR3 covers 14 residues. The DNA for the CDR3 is TGTGCCAGCAGGGTCGGGCAGGGTAATGAAAAACTGTTTTTT. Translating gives CASRVGQGNEKLFF.

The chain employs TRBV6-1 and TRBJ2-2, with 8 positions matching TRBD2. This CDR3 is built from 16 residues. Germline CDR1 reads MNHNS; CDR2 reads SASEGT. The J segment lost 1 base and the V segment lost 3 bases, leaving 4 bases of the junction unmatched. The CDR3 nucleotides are TGTGCCAGCAGTGATTTTAGCGGGGTGAACACCGGGGAGCTGTTTTTT. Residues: CASSDFSGVNTGELFF.

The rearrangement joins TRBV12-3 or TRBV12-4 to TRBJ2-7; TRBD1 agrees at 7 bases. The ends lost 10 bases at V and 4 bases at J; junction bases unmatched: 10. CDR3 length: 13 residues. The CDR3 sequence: CATGRTGRYEQYF. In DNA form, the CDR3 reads TGTGCCACTGGAAGGACAGGTCGGTACGAGCAGTACTTC.